Described below is a single T cell receptor (beta chain) sequence and its context. Antigen specificity is unknown. Quantitative barcoded 5'-RACE was used to prepare TCR beta libraries. One entry per CDR3 protein results from TCRdb running MiXCR on the 5' RACE reads. The data show fewer than 35,000 distinct CDR3 sequences, with 14% seen just once and more than 30% held by the top ten. This record belongs to a study of CD8 T cells in ankylosing spondylitis. Notes on the study in general: A TCR beta motif of fewer than ten highly homologous variants seemed to mark ankylosing spondylitis blood. Relatively rare in peripheral blood, disease-linked clones were also CD8+. Within matched ankylosing spondylitis synovial fluid, disease-linked clones were reportedly significantly enriched.

The source is a male donor with ankylosing spondylitis or in good health (not recorded which). The sample taken for sequencing was blood.

In DNA, the CDR3 is TGTGCCAGCAGCACTGGGGGACAGGGGACTGGCTACACCTTC. Residues: CASSTGGQGTGYTF. The chain uses TRBV7-3 and TRBJ1-2; 10 nucleotides match TRBD1. The J segment lost 7 bases and the V segment lost 5 bases, leaving 7 bases of the junction unmatched. Germline assignment: CDR1 SGHTA and CDR2 FQGTGA. The CDR3 has 14 amino acids. The full variable domain, rest sourced from reference TRBV7-3 and TRBJ1-2, is GAGVSQTPSNKVTEKGKYVELRCDPISGHTALYWYRQSLGQGPEFLIYFQGTGAADDSGLPNDRFFAVRPEGSVSTLKIQRTERGDSAVYLCASSTGGQGTGYTFGSGTRLTVV.